One sample yielded the 18 T cell receptor beta chains listed below, sequenced in a study of blood T cells in healthy people across ages. Combining a sample-barcoded 5' primer with a J-beta primer mix, a second PCR ran for about 6 to 12 cycles. Via MiXCR, TCRdb re-called the 5' RACE reads, giving one row per CDR3 protein. The data contain 1.5 million to 2 million distinct CDR3 sequences, 28% of them singletons. The sequenced sample consisted of blood. Source of these receptors: a woman younger than 45 in good health.

This clonotype was counted between two and nine times. The V call is TRBV27, the J call TRBJ2-7; D unclear. The J call is uncertain, as TRBJ2-5 better fits the DNA end. CDR3 length equals 14 residues. Looked up from germline, CDR1 is MNHEY and CDR2 is SMNVEV (reference sequence). CDR3 loop: CASSLRAAEGTQYF. The CDR3 DNA follows: TGTGCCAGCAGTTTAAGGGCGGCAGAAGGGACCCAGTACTTC.

This clonotype was recorded many times. This rearrangement joins TRBV29-1 to TRBJ1-2; D possibly corresponds to TRBD1 (5 bases). V was pared by 8 bases and J by 0 bases, with 10 bases between. CDR3 length equals 12 residues. The V gene's germline CDR1 is SQVTM and CDR2 ANQGSEA. The CDR3 region has the DNA TGCAGCTCAGGGTCAGCTAACTATGGCTACACCTTC. Protein sequence: CSSGSANYGYTF.

Only a few counts were recorded for this clonotype. The rearrangement uses TRBV2 and TRBJ1-5; D remains unclear. This CDR3 spans 12 amino acids. Trimming removed 3 bases at V and 6 bases at J, with 6 bases between. From germline, CDR1 is SNHLY and CDR2 FYNNEI. The CDR3 sequence: CASSETPQPQHF. The CDR3 bases are TGTGCCAGCAGTGAGACCCCTCAGCCCCAGCATTTT.

V usage is TRBV5-1 and J usage is TRBJ2-1; TRBD1 might be the D (6 bases). This CDR3 region has 19 residues. The V end lost 0 bases, the J end lost 8 bases, and 27 bases lay between the germline ends. Germline loops: CDR1 SGHRS, CDR2 YFSETQ. The CDR3 nucleotides read TGCGCCAGCAGCTTGGCTATTTCTATACCGGGACACGCCGTCCATGAGCAGTTCTTC. This translates into CASSLAISIPGHAVHEQFF. Using reference TRBV5-1 and TRBJ2-1 for the parts outside the CDR3, the full variable domain is KAGVTQTPRYLIKTRGQQVTLSCSPISGHRSVSWYQQTPGQGLQFLFEYFSETQRNKGNFPGRFSGRQFSNSRSEMNVSTLELGDSALYLCASSLAISIPGHAVHEQFFGPGTRLTVL.

This clonotype has a handful of counts. This chain joins TRBV7-3 and TRBJ1-2; D is perhaps TRBD1 (6 bases). Germline V gives CDR1 SGHTA, CDR2 FQGTGA. The CDR3 runs 16 residues. Trimming took off 5 bases at V and 1 base at J, with 17 bases between the two ends. The CDR3 is CASSPDSQRDNYGYTF. The CDR3 DNA reads as TGTGCCAGCAGCCCGGACAGTCAAAGGGATAACTATGGCTACACCTTC.

This chain uses TRBV5-6 with TRBJ2-5; D perhaps matches TRBD2 (5 bases). V shed 4 bases and J shed 11 bases, with 21 bases lying between them. Germline V gene lookup returns CDR1 SGHDT and CDR2 YYEEEE. This CDR3 has 14 residues. This CDR3 reads CASSLMHRFGEQYF. CDR3 in DNA: TGTGCCAGCAGCCTGATGCACCGTTTTGGGGAGCAGTACTTC.

This clonotype was seen ten or more times. This chain links TRBV7-2 with TRBJ2-5; 9 bases map to TRBD2. Trimming took 6 bases from V and 4 from J; bases not matched to a gene: 6. The germline V gene encodes CDR1 SGHTA and CDR2 FQGNSA. This CDR3 has 14 amino acids. CDR3 DNA sequence: TGTGCCAGCAGATCTAGCGGGGTCGCAGAGACCCAGTACTTC. Translation gives CASRSSGVAETQYF.

This clonotype occurred many times. V gene TRBV5-1 combines with J gene TRBJ1-6; D call uncertain. CDR3 length equals 14 residues. Trimming removed 5 bases from V and 0 bases from J, with 6 bases in between. The germline CDR1 and CDR2 sequences are SGHRS and YFSETQ. The CDR3 coding sequence is TGCGCCAGCAGTTCCAGCTCCTATAATTCACCCCTCCACTTT. It encodes CASSSSSYNSPLHF.

This clonotype was counted many times. This rearrangement joins TRBV6-1 to TRBJ2-7; TRBD1 agrees at 11 bases. The length of the CDR3 is 14 residues. CDR1 is MNHNS, CDR2 SASEGT, per germline. V lost 6 bases to trimming and J lost 3 bases; unmatched junction nucleotides: 4. CDR3 DNA: TGTGCCAGCAGCCGGACAGGGGGCGGCTACGAGCAGTACTTC. It yields the protein CASSRTGGGYEQYF.

A few counts support this clonotype. The chain employs TRBV28 and TRBJ2-7, with D uncertain. Trimming stripped 5 bases from V and 0 bases from J, with 17 bases between. CDR3 length: 16 residues. Germline V gives CDR1 MDHEN, CDR2 SYDVKM. The CDR3 here is CASSPNLAKGSYEQYF. The CDR3 nucleotides are TGTGCCAGCAGTCCTAACTTAGCCAAGGGCTCCTACGAGCAGTACTTC.

The V and J genes are TRBV14 and TRBJ2-5, with no clear D. The V gene's germline CDR1 is SGHDN and CDR2 FVKESK. Trimming pared 3 bases from V and 4 bases from J, leaving 21 bases between. The CDR3 has 17 amino acids. CDR3 residues: CASSQFKSVRRRETQYF. The CDR3 region has the DNA TGTGCCAGCAGCCAGTTCAAATCCGTACGGAGACGAGAGACCCAGTACTTC.

This clonotype was counted a few times. The junction and the germline gene differ at one end; a read error may be behind it. The chain joins TRBV29-1 to TRBJ2-7, with D perhaps matching TRBD1 (5 bases). Germline V gene lookup returns CDR1 SQVTM and CDR2 ANQGSEA. This CDR3 region has 14 residues. In DNA form, the CDR3 reads TGCAGCGTCGAAGAAGGCAGGGCAGGCGATGAGCAGTACTTC. This sequence encodes CSVEEGRAGDEQYF.

Remarks on this clonotype: A read error may explain this, as a much larger clone is one base away. The chain couples TRBV20-1 to TRBJ1-1; D is unresolved. This CDR3 has 12 amino acids. With 1 base removed from V and 0 bases from J, the gap between germline ends came to 3 bases. CDR1 is DFQATT and CDR2 is SNEGSKA in the germline V gene (reference sequence). In DNA form, the CDR3 reads TGCAGTGCTAGAGTTGTGAACACTGAAGCTTTCTTT. The encoded protein is CSARVVNTEAFF.

The J gene is TRBJ2-1, the V gene TRBV4-3; 14 bases map to TRBD2. This CDR3 is built from 18 residues. CDR1 and CDR2 from the germline V gene are LGHNA and YSLEER. V trimming: 1 base; J trimming: 12 bases; junction bases outside the gene matches: 14. The CDR3 DNA follows: TGCGCCAGCAGCCAAGCGTCGCGCGGACTAGCGGGAGGCCATGGGCAGTTCTTC. Protein product: CASSQASRGLAGGHGQFF.

This clonotype was counted ten times or more. The rearrangement uses TRBV6-5 and TRBJ2-7; TRBD2 matches 7 bases. Per the germline V gene, CDR1 is MNHEY and CDR2 is SVGAGI. CDR3 length equals 16 residues. The trim removed 6 bases at V and 3 bases at J, leaving 14 bases unmatched. The CDR3 nucleotides are TGTGCCAGCAGCAGGGCGCGTCTAGCGGTAAGCTACGAGCAGTACTTC. Translating it yields CASSRARLAVSYEQYF.

A word on this clonotype: Given a much more abundant clone one base away, this may be a read error. The chain uses TRBV5-5 and TRBJ1-2; D not resolved. The germline V gene has CDR1 SGHKS and CDR2 YYEKEE (reference sequence). This CDR3 region has 15 residues. In nucleotides, the CDR3 is TGTGCCAGCAGCTTGGGACGGAAAGCTAACTATGGCCACACCTTC. Translating it yields CASSLGRKANYGHTF.

This clonotype was found many times. The J gene is TRBJ2-7, the V gene TRBV15; D is unclear. The CDR3 runs 15 residues. Germline V lookup: CDR1 LNHNV, CDR2 YYDKDF (reference sequence). V shed 0 bases and J shed 0 bases, with 9 bases lying between them. The CDR3 loop reads CATSRDPPLSYEQYF. Written as DNA, the CDR3 is TGTGCCACCAGCAGAGATCCCCCGCTCTCCTACGAGCAGTACTTC.

In this sample, this clonotype turned up a few times. The V gene is TRBV5-6, the J gene TRBJ2-1, with 7 bases fitting TRBD2. Germline values: CDR1 SGHDT, CDR2 YYEEEE. The CDR3 is 15 residues long. The J segment lost 9 bases and the V segment lost 0 bases, leaving 9 bases of the junction unmatched. The CDR3 region has the DNA TGTGCCAGCAGCTTGGTGGGGCGGGAGAAAACTGAGCAGTTCTTC. Residues: CASSLVGREKTEQFF. Full variable domain (rest looked up from reference TRBV5-6 and TRBJ2-1): DAGVTQSPTHLIKTRGQQVTLRCSPKSGHDTVSWYQQALGQGPQFIFQYYEEEERQRGNFPDRFSGHQFPNYSSELNVNALLLGDSALYLCASSLVGREKTEQFFGPGTRLTVL.